What follows describes a single T cell receptor beta chain. Its antigen is unidentified. J lost 6 bases, V lost 3 bases, and 2 bases had no gene match. Germline CDR1 is LNHDA and CDR2 is SQIVND (reference sequence). The CDR3 runs to 13 residues. These data come from a study of T-cell memory formation after mild COVID-19. Findings of the study overall: Contracting CD4+ clones were located mainly in CM and EM, and CD8+ clones in EMRA. The study found balanced CD4/CD8 in clones contracting day 15 to 85 and a CD4+ lean in later expanders.

cDNA libraries for TCR alpha and TCR beta, carrying sample barcodes and UMIs, came from 5'RACE with constant-segment primers. TCRdb ran MiXCR on the 5' RACE reads and lists one entry per CDR3 protein. The data contain about 290,000 distinct CDR3 sequences, roughly 15% of them singletons. V usage is TRBV19 and J usage is TRBJ1-2, with 9 bases lining up with TRBD1. The sequence came from a man younger than 35 who had mild COVID-19 (a few samples of this study predate the infection). Cell type and time point are not known. Input material: PBMCs or a T cell subset sorted from them (not recorded which). As DNA, the CDR3 is TGTGCCAGTAGTATCTGGGACAGGGATGGCTACACCTTC. Amino acid sequence: CASSIWDRDGYTF.